This T cell receptor (beta chain) was identified in a study of post-analysis software for immune sequencing data. Study summary: Relapsing-remitting, secondary progressive and progressive-relapsing courses of multiple sclerosis were included.

CDR3 size: 15 residues. With V trimmed by 5 bases and J by 6 bases, 8 bases remained unmatched. Per the germline V gene, CDR1 is SNHLY and CDR2 is FYNNEI. Of note for this clonotype: Its antigen is unidentified.

Points from the study as a whole: Under F measure analysis, samples from one preparation batch co-clustered strongly. Among roughly five TRBV segments more frequent in patients than controls were TRBV5-6, TRBV5-1 and TRBV20-1. In multiple sclerosis, normalized Chao1 diversity was significantly below that of controls.

Carried by the TCR beta cDNA libraries were unique molecular identifiers. The source material, roughly 0.9 to 11 million T cells, gave rise to 500,000 or so cDNA molecules. A single record per CDR3 protein comes from TCRdb applying MiXCR to the PCR reads. Among about 430,000 distinct CDR3 sequences listed, 35% to 45% were seen once. Sequenced: blood. This receptor was taken from a girl aged 2-9 years with multiple sclerosis. The genes are TRBV2 and TRBJ2-1; 9 positions match TRBD1. The DNA of the CDR3 is TGTGCCAGCAGTTTCGAGGGGACAGGGATCAATGAGCAGTTCTTC. Protein: CASSFEGTGINEQFF.